These 25 T cell receptor beta chains share one sample of origin, sequenced in a study of CD8 T cells in ankylosing spondylitis. TCRdb passed the 5' RACE reads through MiXCR, listing each CDR3 protein once. The sample comprises around 35,000 distinct CDR3 sequences, 11% of which are singletons, and 20% to 25% rests with the top ten. The source material was synovial fluid, either unsorted or a sorted T cell fraction (not recorded which). These receptors were obtained from a male donor with ankylosing spondylitis.

The chain employs TRBV5-5 and TRBJ1-1, with no clear D. Germline V CDR1 and CDR2: SGHKS, YYEKEE (reference sequence). V was trimmed by 2 bases and J by 3 bases, leaving 20 bases between them. The CDR3 is made up of 17 amino acids. The CDR3 DNA is TGTGCCAGCAGCTTCCGGGCTTTTCTGGGGAAGGACACTGAAGCTTTCTTT. The encoded protein is CASSFRAFLGKDTEAFF.

This clonotype occurred a few times. J is TRBJ2-4 and V is TRBV4-1; D remains unclear. Germline V gives CDR1 MGHRA, CDR2 YSYEKL. The CDR3 runs to 13 residues. Between the trimmed V and J ends, which lost 0 bases and 6 bases, there was a span of 6 bases. The CDR3 DNA reads as TGCGCCAGCAGCCAAGATCGCGGAAACATTCAGTACTTC. Residues: CASSQDRGNIQYF.

V gene TRBV2 combines with J gene TRBJ2-6; D is possibly TRBD1 (6 bases). The CDR3 is 16 residues long. Germline lookup yields CDR1 SNHLY and CDR2 FYNNEI. V was trimmed by 8 bases and J by 0 bases, leaving 14 bases between them. The CDR3 protein is CASEAGDNSGANVLTF. CDR3 DNA: TGTGCCAGCGAGGCAGGGGACAACTCTGGGGCCAACGTCCTGACTTTC.

The chain uses TRBV12-3 or TRBV12-4 and TRBJ2-1; D unclear. The V gene lost 2 bases and the J gene lost 8 bases, with 16 bases spanning the gap. The CDR3 is made up of 15 amino acids. The CDR3 here is CASSLWSIKVHEQFF. For the CDR3, the DNA is TGTGCCAGCAGTTTATGGTCAATTAAGGTTCATGAGCAGTTCTTC.

This clonotype was found a few times. The chain recombines TRBV5-8 with TRBJ2-6; possible D gene TRBD2, 6 bases. Trimming stripped 3 bases from V and 0 bases from J, with 13 bases between. CDR1 is SGHTS, CDR2 YDEGEE, per germline. This CDR3 region has 17 residues. The CDR3 loop reads CASSSGWRGSGANVLTF. The CDR3 DNA reads as TGTGCCAGCAGCTCCGGTTGGAGGGGCTCTGGGGCCAACGTCCTGACTTTC.

This clonotype has just one count. The rearrangement joins TRBV7-9 to TRBJ2-1; the D is unclear. Germline V CDR1 and CDR2: SEHNR, FQNEAQ (reference sequence). Trimming shortened V by 8 bases and J by 0 bases, and 14 bases separated the two germline ends. The CDR3 length is 15 residues. Written as DNA, the CDR3 is TGTGCCAGCGAAGACCTATTGAGCTCCTACAATGAGCAGTTCTTC. Protein sequence: CASEDLLSSYNEQFF.

V gene TRBV27 combines with J gene TRBJ2-5; D may be TRBD1 or TRBD2 (7 bases each). The germline V and J ends were trimmed by 6 bases and 6 bases, with 14 bases remaining between them. This CDR3 has 13 amino acids. The germline V gene encodes CDR1 MNHEY and CDR2 SMNVEV (reference sequence). The CDR3 DNA sequence: TGTGCCAGCAGAAACAGGGGACTAAAGACCCAGTACTTC. Translating gives CASRNRGLKTQYF.

This clonotype was recorded a few times. The V and J genes are TRBV5-1 and TRBJ2-5; no firm D call. Germline V CDR1 and CDR2: SGHRS, YFSETQ. V lost 0 bases and J 5 bases, leaving 5 bases between the germline ends. The CDR3 consists of 12 residues. The CDR3 spells CASSLVRETQYF. DNA for the CDR3: TGCGCCAGCAGCTTGGTGCGGGAGACCCAGTACTTC.

This clonotype was seen ten or more times. The chain couples TRBV15 to TRBJ2-1; 8 bases are a match to TRBD2. Trimming removed 3 bases from V and 4 bases from J; junction bases left unmatched: 8. The length of the CDR3 is 16 residues. Germline CDR1 is LNHNV and CDR2 is YYDKDF (reference sequence). DNA of the CDR3: TGTGCCACCAGCAGCTGGAGGTTAGCGGGATACAATGAGCAGTTCTTC. The encoded protein is CATSSWRLAGYNEQFF.

This clonotype was counted at least ten times. The rearrangement uses TRBV12-3 or TRBV12-4 and TRBJ2-6, with unresolved D. V lost 3 bases, J lost 2 bases, and 2 bases lay in between. CDR3 length: 13 amino acids. The DNA of the CDR3 is TGTGCCAGCAGTTTTACTGGGGCCAACGTCCTGACTTTC. Translated, it gives CASSFTGANVLTF.

This clonotype was seen many times. The chain is built from TRBV12-3 or TRBV12-4 and TRBJ1-1; D gene ambiguous. The CDR3 extends over 13 amino acids. V lost 4 bases and J lost 4, with 10 bases in between. The CDR3 loop is CASSWGWVTEAFF. As DNA, the CDR3 is TGTGCCAGCAGTTGGGGATGGGTCACTGAAGCTTTCTTT.

The table lists this clonotype with many counts. The V gene is TRBV20-1, the J gene TRBJ2-1, with 12 bases identical to TRBD1. The V gene end was trimmed by 2 bases and the J gene end by 9 bases; junction bases not matched to a gene: 5. The CDR3 is 14 amino acids. Germline V CDR1 and CDR2: DFQATT, SNEGSKA (reference sequence). CDR3 coding DNA: TGCAGTGCTAGAACCGGGACAGGGGGCGGTGAGCAGTTCTTC. Protein sequence: CSARTGTGGGEQFF.

Comment on this clonotype: A much larger clonotype is one base distant, so this may be a read error. J is TRBJ1-6 and V is TRBV20-1, with D possibly being TRBD1 (5 bases). Looked up from germline, CDR1 is DFQATT and CDR2 is SNEGSKA (reference sequence). CDR3 size: 13 residues. The CDR3 spells CSARRAGNSPLLF. CDR3 nucleotide sequence: TGCAGTGCTCGAAGGGCAGGGAATTCACCCCTCCTCTTT.

This clonotype has more than one count but fewer than ten. The CDR3, as DNA: TGCAGCGTCCGGGGGTCGGAGGGGCGTGAAGCTTTCTTT. This codes for CSVRGSEGREAFF. The chain employs TRBV29-1 and TRBJ1-1, with a tentative D call TRBD1 (5 bases). The V gene's germline CDR1 is SQVTM and CDR2 ANQGSEA. V was trimmed by 6 bases and J by 7 bases, leaving 18 bases between them. The CDR3 runs 13 residues.

This clonotype was seen a few times. V gene TRBV6-5 combines with J gene TRBJ2-7, with D maybe TRBD2 (7 bases). The germline V and J ends were trimmed by 5 bases and 4 bases, with 15 bases remaining between them. The CDR3 has 14 amino acids. From germline, CDR1 is MNHEY and CDR2 SVGAGI. The CDR3 is CASSGLGGLYEQYF. The CDR3 DNA sequence: TGTGCCAGCAGTGGCCTCGGGGGGCTATACGAGCAGTACTTC.

This clonotype was seen a few times. V gene TRBV13 combines with J gene TRBJ1-1, with no clear D. The CDR3 loop spans 15 amino acids. V gave up 6 bases and J gave up 0 bases, with 14 bases separating them. CDR1 is PRHDT and CDR2 is FYEKMQ in the germline V gene (reference sequence). The CDR3 protein is CASRPRGGLNTEAFF. CDR3 coding DNA: TGTGCCAGCAGACCCCGAGGAGGGTTGAACACTGAAGCTTTCTTT.

CDR3 nucleotides: TGTGCCACCAGTGACCAAACCTACTTTTACTTC. The encoded protein is CATSDQTYFYF. The chain combines TRBV24-1 with TRBJ2-5; D unresolved. The CDR3 spans 11 residues. The V end lost 4 bases, the J end lost 14 bases, and 13 bases lay between the germline ends. CDR1 and CDR2 from the germline V gene are KGHDR and SFDVKD.

This clonotype was seen a handful of times. The chain carries TRBV20-1 and TRBJ2-1; D is unclear. Looked up from germline, CDR1 is DFQATT and CDR2 is SNEGSKA (reference sequence). V was clipped by 5 bases and J by 6 bases, with 8 bases between them. This CDR3 has 11 amino acids. The CDR3 loop reads CSARVFNEQFF. The CDR3, as DNA: TGCAGTGCTCGAGTATTCAATGAGCAGTTCTTC.

Comments on this clonotype: Germline is not matched at one junction end, which may reflect a read error. The chain has TRBV7-7 and TRBJ2-1; TRBD2 is a possible D gene (7 bases). Germline V gene lookup returns CDR1 SSHAT and CDR2 FNYEAQ (reference sequence). CDR3 size: 14 residues. This CDR3 reads CASSLAGATNEQFF. DNA of the CDR3: TGTGCTAGCAGCTTGGCGGGGGCTACCAATGAGCAGTTCTTC. Full variable domain (remainder filled in from reference TRBV7-7 and TRBJ2-1): GAGVSQSPRYKVTKRGQDVTLRCDPISSHATLYWYQQALGQGPEFLTYFNYEAQPDKSGLPSDRFSAERPEGSISTLTIQRTEQRDSAMYRCASSLAGATNEQFFGPGTRLTVL.

The chain uses TRBV20-1 and TRBJ2-1; D could derive from TRBD1 or TRBD2 (5 bases each). V was cut by 5 bases and J by 2 bases, with 16 bases left in between. Germline-derived CDR1 and CDR2 are DFQATT and SNEGSKA (reference sequence). The CDR3 has 15 amino acids. The CDR3 loop reads CSAGDGASPYNEQFF. CDR3 bases: TGCAGTGCTGGCGACGGGGCTAGTCCCTACAATGAGCAGTTCTTC.

The rearrangement joins TRBV7-2 to TRBJ1-5; no clear D gene. Germline V gene data show CDR1 as SGHTA and CDR2 as FQGNSA. V dropped 5 bases and J dropped 6 bases, with 20 bases sitting between them. The CDR3 consists of 16 residues. Here the CDR3 reads CASSRWELDGSQPQHF. The CDR3 bases are TGTGCCAGCAGCCGGTGGGAACTGGACGGGAGTCAGCCCCAGCATTTT.

This clonotype was observed many times. The genes are TRBV20-1 and TRBJ2-7; TRBD1 matches 8 bases. With 1 base clipped from V and 4 bases from J, the junction kept 3 bases outside the gene matches. The germline V gene has CDR1 DFQATT and CDR2 SNEGSKA (reference sequence). The CDR3 loop spans 13 amino acids. The CDR3 nucleotides are TGCAGTGCTAGAGTCAGGGGGCTGTACGAGCAGTACTTC. Its translation: CSARVRGLYEQYF.

This clonotype was detected many times. The genes are TRBV12-3 or TRBV12-4 and TRBJ2-2; possible D gene TRBD2, 5 bases. V shed 2 bases and J shed 3 bases, with 10 bases lying between them. The CDR3 runs 15 residues. CDR3 nucleotide sequence: TGTGCCAGCAGTTTAAAGCTAGCTTACACCGGGGAGCTGTTTTTT. Its protein product is CASSLKLAYTGELFF.

At least ten counts were recorded for this clonotype. CDR3 sequence: CASSFRLVEAFF. In DNA, the CDR3 is TGTGCCAGCAGCTTCCGATTAGTTGAGGCTTTCTTT. The V call is TRBV12-3 or TRBV12-4, the J call TRBJ1-1, with D unclear. V was pared by 6 bases and J by 11 bases, with 16 bases between. The CDR3 contains 12 residues.

CDR3 sequence: CACGLAGNKREYF. The CDR3 nucleotides read TGTGCCTGCGGACTAGCGGGAAACAAAAGGGAGTACTTC. The chain recombines TRBV30 with TRBJ2-7; 12 bases agree with TRBD2. With 6 bases clipped from V and 11 bases from J, the junction kept 11 bases outside the gene matches. The germline CDR1 and CDR2 sequences are GTSNPN and SVGIG (reference sequence). CDR3 length equals 13 residues.